These T cell receptor beta chains were read from a single sample in a study of blood T cell repertoires in COVID-19. The repertoire was sequenced with immunoSEQ multiplex PCR; TCRdb's copy has only in-frame clones and lacks some. The top ten clones hold over 5.5% of a sample with tens of thousands of clones, approximately 82% of them seen once. The sequenced material came from peripheral blood. The receptors were gathered from a human donor in a cohort sampled during active or convalescent COVID-19. CDR3s include the opening cysteine and the closing phenylalanine or tryptophan. The order of the fields is clone size, D gene, V gene, J gene, CDR3 DNA, CDR3 protein. D genes are given only for firm matches. Expanded clones get a size class; other rows say once, few or many, or leave the size out.

.	TRBD1	TRBV29-1	TRBJ1-4	TGCAGCGTTCGACAGGGGTCGGCTAATGAAAAACTGTTTTTT	CSVRQGSANEKLFF
.	.	TRBV6-1	TRBJ2-7	TGTGCCAGCAGTGAAATAGGGGGGGCAATCGAGCAGTACTTC	CASSEIGGAIEQYF
.	.	TRBV2	TRBJ2-2	TGTGCCTCGAGGCAGGGGTACACCGGGGAGCTGTTTTTT	CASRQGYTGELFF
.	TRBD2	TRBV5-1	TRBJ2-3	TGCGCCAGCAGCCCCCGGGGCGGGGGGGCATCGAGCACAGATACGCAGTATTTT	CASSPRGGGASSTDTQYF
.	.	TRBV6-5	TRBJ1-1	TGTGCCAGCAGAGTACAGCCAAACACTGAAGCTTTCTTT	CASRVQPNTEAFF
.	TRBD1	TRBV12-3/TRBV12-4	TRBJ1-2	TGTGCCAGCAGTACAGGGGGATGGGGCTACACCTTC	CASSTGGWGYTF
.	.	TRBV11-2	TRBJ1-5	TGTGCCAGCAGCCCTTTACGCGAGAATCAGCCCCAGCATTTT	CASSPLRENQPQHF
.	.	TRBV5-6	TRBJ2-5	TGTGCCAGCAGCTTGGGGGGGCACGAGACCCAGTACTTC	CASSLGGHETQYF
few	.	TRBV6-5	TRBJ2-3	TGTGCCAGCAGTTACGGCCTGACGGGGGGCCCAGATACGCAGTATTTT	CASSYGLTGGPDTQYF
.	TRBD1	TRBV3-1/TRBV3-2	TRBJ1-2	TGTGCCAGCAGCCAAGACTTAGGGACAGGGGGCTATGGCTACACCTTC	CASSQDLGTGGYGYTF
once	TRBD1	TRBV19	TRBJ1-5	TGTGCCAGTAGTATGGGACAGGGGCAGCCCCAGCATTTT	CASSMGQGQPQHF
once	.	TRBV6-5	TRBJ2-1	TGTGCCAGCACAGAATTTAGGAGCTCCTACAATGAGCAGTTCTTC	CASTEFRSSYNEQFF
.	TRBD2	TRBV15	TRBJ2-1	TGTGCCACCAGCAGAGATCCGGGACTAGCGGGCGAGCAGTTCTTC	CATSRDPGLAGEQFF
.	TRBD1	TRBV5-6	TRBJ1-6	TGTGCCAGCACAGGGGACAGGGGGAACTATAATTCACCCCTCCACTTT	CASTGDRGNYNSPLHF
.	.	TRBV12-3/TRBV12-4	TRBJ1-1	TGTGCCAGCAGCGGACAGACGAACACTGAAGCTTTCTTT	CASSGQTNTEAFF
.	TRBD1	TRBV19	TRBJ2-7	TGTGCCAGTAGTATGACAGGGGACTCCTACGAGCAGTACTTC	CASSMTGDSYEQYF
once	TRBD1	TRBV6-5	TRBJ1-1	TGTGCCAGCAGTTCAGGGACAGGGGGGAACACTGAAGCTTTCTTT	CASSSGTGGNTEAFF
.	.	TRBV27	TRBJ1-1	TGTGCCAGCAGTACAATTCGGAGCACTGAAGCTTTCTTT	CASSTIRSTEAFF
.	.	TRBV10-1	TRBJ1-2	TGCGCCAGCAGTTGGCAGCGTTCCTATGGCTACACCTTC	CASSWQRSYGYTF
.	.	TRBV12-3/TRBV12-4	TRBJ1-5	TGTGCCAGCAGTTCCAGTAGCAATCAGCCCCAGCATTTT	CASSSSSNQPQHF
.	.	TRBV29-1	TRBJ2-3	TGCAGCGTTGACAGGGAGGAAGATACGCAGTATTTT	CSVDREEDTQYF
.	.	TRBV20-1	TRBJ1-3	TGCAGTGCTAGTCGAGGGACTGGAAACACCATATATTTT	CSASRGTGNTIYF
.	.	TRBV21-1	TRBJ1-1	TGTGCCAGCAGATACCTTGGGGGGGGTACTGAAGCTTTCTTT	CASRYLGGGTEAFF
.	TRBD1	TRBV19	TRBJ1-2	TGTGCCAGTAGTGGTCGACCTGACAGGGACTATGGCTACACCTTC	CASSGRPDRDYGYTF
.	.	TRBV11-2	TRBJ2-3	TGTGCCAGCAGCCGAGGGTATACAGATACGCAGTATTTT	CASSRGYTDTQYF
.	.	TRBV30	TRBJ2-6	TGTGCCTGGAGTGACAGGGCCTATTCTGGGGCCAACGTCCTGACTTTC	CAWSDRAYSGANVLTF
few	.	TRBV6-5	TRBJ2-2	TGTGCCAGCACTAACAGCTGGACCGGGGAGCTGTTTTTT	CASTNSWTGELFF
.	.	TRBV5-6	TRBJ1-5	TGTGCCAGCAGCACCCGGGATCAGCCCCAGCATTTT	CASSTRDQPQHF
once	.	TRBV6-2/TRBV6-3	TRBJ1-6	TGTGCCAGCAGTTTCATTCCGGGTCCCGGGGATTCACCCCTCCACTTT	CASSFIPGPGDSPLHF
.	.	TRBV7-3	TRBJ2-1	TGTGCCAGCAGCTTTTCGAATGAGCAGTTCTTC	CASSFSNEQFF
.	.	TRBV10-3	TRBJ1-4	TGTGCCATCAGCGGGGGGGGAAACGAAAAACTGTTTTTT	CAISGGGNEKLFF
.	TRBD1	TRBV5-1	TRBJ1-1	TGCGCCAGCAGCCCGAGAGGGACAGGGGGTTTTCTGAACACTGAAGCTTTCTTT	CASSPRGTGGFLNTEAFF
.	.	TRBV27	TRBJ1-1	TGTGCCAGCCGGGACTATCCTACCGGGGGCTCGGGGAACACTGAAGCTTTCTTT	CASRDYPTGGSGNTEAFF
once	TRBD2	TRBV7-8	TRBJ2-3	TGTGCCAGCAGCGCGGGACTAGCGGGGGGGCCCGCAGATACGCAGTATTTT	CASSAGLAGGPADTQYF
.	.	TRBV4-3	TRBJ2-7	TGCGCCAGCAGCCAAGATGGGGGCTGGAGTGGAAACTACGAGCAGTACTTC	CASSQDGGWSGNYEQYF
.	TRBD1	TRBV9	TRBJ1-2	TGTGCCAGCAGCCCGGGACAGGAGGATGGCTACACCTTC	CASSPGQEDGYTF
.	.	TRBV29-1	TRBJ1-2	TGCAGCGTTCACGCAGGGAGGATGAATGGCTACACCTTC	CSVHAGRMNGYTF
.	.	TRBV7-2	TRBJ1-2	TGTGCCAGCAGCCCGAGCGGGGGCGCCGGGGGCTACACCTTC	CASSPSGGAGGYTF
.	TRBD2	TRBV7-3	TRBJ2-2	TGTGCCAGCAGCTTACGGCCCGCCCTATTAGCGGGGGGACTTACCGGGGAGCTGTTTTTT	CASSLRPALLAGGLTGELFF
.	.	TRBV6-5	TRBJ1-2	TGTGCCAGCAGTTACTCTGAGGGTGGCTACACCTTC	CASSYSEGGYTF
.	TRBD1	TRBV5-1	TRBJ2-7	TGCGCCAGCAGCTTGGCCCGGACAGGTTACTACGAGCAGTACTTC	CASSLARTGYYEQYF
few	.	TRBV29-1	TRBJ1-5	TGCAGCGTCGGGGGGGCAGACGATCAGCCCCAGCATTTT	CSVGGADDQPQHF
.	.	TRBV9	TRBJ1-2	TGTGCCAGCAGCGTAGGGCCAGGGACTAACTATGGCTACACCTTC	CASSVGPGTNYGYTF
.	.	TRBV27	TRBJ2-2	TGTGCCAGCAGTCGTTTGTTAACCGGGGAGCTGTTTTTT	CASSRLLTGELFF
.	.	TRBV29-1	TRBJ2-7	TGCAGCGTCAAAACAGGGTTTGGGGCCTACGAGCAGTACTTC	CSVKTGFGAYEQYF
.	TRBD2	TRBV27	TRBJ2-1	TGTGCCAGCGGCCCCGGGACTAGCGGGGGTCCTTGGGTGAATGAGCAGTTCTTC	CASGPGTSGGPWVNEQFF
.	.	TRBV7-3	TRBJ1-2	TGTGCCAGCAGCGCCGCGGGGGGAGCTTCGAGCTACACCTTC	CASSAAGGASSYTF
.	TRBD1	TRBV5-1	TRBJ2-5	TGCGCCAGCAGCCCGGGACAGTTGGTCCAAGAGACCCAGTACTTC	CASSPGQLVQETQYF
.	TRBD1	TRBV11-2	TRBJ1-4	TGTGCCAGCAGCGGAAGCAGGGGGACAACTAATGAAAAACTGTTTTTT	CASSGSRGTTNEKLFF
.	.	TRBV4-1	TRBJ1-5	TGCGCCAGCAGCCAAGGCAGCAGGGGCGGTAATCAGCCCCAGCATTTT	CASSQGSRGGNQPQHF
.	.	TRBV2	TRBJ1-1	TGTGCCAGCAGGATGCCCAAGGACAAGCCGGGCACTGAAGCTTTCTTT	CASRMPKDKPGTEAFF